The rows below give T cell receptor beta chains drawn from one sample of a study of beta chain features in type 1 diabetes. Only in-frame clones appear in the TCRdb table, and some are missing; sequencing was by immunoSEQ multiplex PCR. The table lists roughly 300,000 clones, 14% of them singletons, with about 6.7% in the top ten. Sequencing was done on a sample of central memory CD4+ T cells from blood. These receptors came from a young man in good health. CDR3s include the opening cysteine and the closing phenylalanine or tryptophan. The D gene is left open where the match is weak. Clone size is stated in some rows and not others, as once, few, many or a class when expanded.

j_call	clone_size	v_call	d_call	cdr3_aa
TRBJ1-1	few	TRBV28	NA	CASTPPRQTNTEAFF
TRBJ2-7	few	TRBV7-2	NA	CASSFGRAGQTEQYF
TRBJ2-3	few	TRBV5-1	TRBD2	CASSRPMRSTGTSPDTQYF
TRBJ2-7	few	TRBV6-5	NA	CASRSEAYEQYF
TRBJ2-7	many	TRBV5-4	NA	CASSLRGYEQYF
TRBJ2-1	few	TRBV5-1	NA	CASSVTSTGDEQFF
TRBJ1-2	NA	TRBV5-1	NA	CASSLSEVLGGYTF
TRBJ1-2	few	TRBV11-2	TRBD1	CASSPQTGGYGYTF
TRBJ1-2	many	TRBV19	NA	CASIPAGLGGGYTF
TRBJ1-6	NA	TRBV27	NA	CASSLFGRGSDSPLHF
TRBJ2-2	few	TRBV7-8	TRBD2	CASSPRTRANTGELFF
TRBJ2-5	few	TRBV4-1	NA	CASSQDGRGGETQYF
TRBJ2-2	many	TRBV2	NA	CASVALRNTGELFF
TRBJ2-1	NA	TRBV11-3	TRBD2	CASSSSSGRTGEQFF
TRBJ2-2	NA	TRBV9	NA	CASSVGRSTGELFF
TRBJ1-2	many	TRBV6-6	NA	CASSPPRTDGYTF
TRBJ2-7	NA	TRBV6-5	TRBD1	CASSYSTGGYEQYF
TRBJ1-5	few	TRBV7-8	NA	CASSLEGGKSQPQHF
TRBJ2-3	many	TRBV18	TRBD2	CASSPSGSGDTQYF
TRBJ1-1	few	TRBV4-3	NA	CASSQSPGAEAFF
TRBJ2-1	many	TRBV23-1	TRBD2	CASSQNGRENDEQFF
TRBJ2-2	few	TRBV5-5	NA	CASSLGTANTGELFF
TRBJ1-2	few	TRBV12-2	NA	CASRISPQTGTNYGYTF
TRBJ2-1	NA	TRBV4-1	NA	CASSQFAGRSYNEQFF
TRBJ2-4	few	TRBV7-2	TRBD2	CASSLSSGANIQYF
TRBJ2-3	few	TRBV2	NA	CASSPPGVRVSQYF
TRBJ2-7	NA	TRBV6-5	NA	CASSDRNRYEQYF
TRBJ1-2	few	TRBV5-1	NA	CASSLGDRGRGYTF
TRBJ2-7	NA	TRBV5-6	NA	CASNRDIQGYEQYF
TRBJ2-3	few	TRBV4-3	TRBD2	CASSHEPTLLAGGYTQYF
TRBJ1-2	few	TRBV6-1	NA	CASSLGRSSGYTF
TRBJ1-5	NA	TRBV5-4	NA	CASSSYMAQPQHF
TRBJ1-2	NA	TRBV30	NA	CAWTPTPAPESYGYTF
TRBJ2-3	few	TRBV7-2	NA	CASGGYGTDTQYF
TRBJ2-1	NA	TRBV29-1	NA	CSFRSKAYNEQFF
TRBJ2-2	many	TRBV18	NA	CASSEGLNTGELFF
TRBJ1-6	NA	TRBV19	NA	CASRGMGASPLHF
TRBJ2-7	once	TRBV27	NA	CASYGVNEQYF
TRBJ2-1	NA	TRBV7-2	TRBD2	CASSLKGTSSYNEQFF
TRBJ1-1	NA	TRBV4-3	NA	CASSQATDNTEAFF
TRBJ1-5	NA	TRBV7-8	NA	CASSLARDWGNQPQHF
TRBJ1-5	NA	TRBV5-6	NA	CASSPRAGPGNQPQHF
TRBJ2-1	NA	TRBV5-4	TRBD2	CASSPNRLAGGWDEQFF
TRBJ2-2	NA	TRBV11-3	NA	CASSLVVGHTGELFF
TRBJ2-7	once	TRBV29-1	NA	CTPLRVQLNIPYEQYF
TRBJ2-2	NA	TRBV11-3	NA	CASSVKNGYTGELFF